These T cell receptor beta chains were read from a single sample in a study of blood T cell repertoires in COVID-19. Here immunoSEQ multiplex PCR was the method, and the copy in TCRdb shows in-frame clones only, minus some. The sample has about 97,000 clones; more than 85% are singletons. Input material: peripheral blood. These receptors were obtained from a man between 50 and 59 years old with active or convalescent COVID-19. The CDR3 runs from the conserved cysteine through the conserved F or W. The D gene is left open where the match is weak. Clone size is shown for a subset of rows, as once, few, many or a class of expanded clone.

size: -; J: TRBJ2-2; D: -; V: TRBV28; DNA: TGTGCCAGCAGTCGGGGTGCCGGGGAGCTGTTTTTT; CDR3: CASSRGAGELFF
size: -; J: TRBJ1-1; D: -; V: TRBV6-5; DNA: TGTGCCAGCAGTCCAAGAACACATAACACTGAAGCTTTCTTT; CDR3: CASSPRTHNTEAFF
size: -; J: TRBJ1-6; D: -; V: TRBV6-1; DNA: TGTGCCAGCAGTGAAGCGGGGGGATCACCCCTCCACTTT; CDR3: CASSEAGGSPLHF
size: few; J: TRBJ2-5; D: -; V: TRBV4-1; DNA: TGCGCCAGCAGCCAATTCGGCCAAGAGACCCAGTACTTC; CDR3: CASSQFGQETQYF
size: -; J: TRBJ1-2; D: TRBD1; V: TRBV6-5; DNA: TGTGCCAGCAGTTACTCGGCGTCACAGGGGGCCTATGGCTACACCTTC; CDR3: CASSYSASQGAYGYTF
size: -; J: TRBJ1-5; D: -; V: TRBV6-1; DNA: TGTGCCAGCAGTGAAGGTCAGGATCAGCCCCAGCATTTT; CDR3: CASSEGQDQPQHF
size: -; J: TRBJ2-5; D: TRBD1; V: TRBV5-4; DNA: TGTGCCAGCAGTCCGGACAGGGGAGACGAGACCCAGTACTTC; CDR3: CASSPDRGDETQYF
size: -; J: TRBJ2-5; D: TRBD2; V: TRBV7-9; DNA: TGTGCCAGCAGCTCCCTAGCGGGGGAACACCAAGAGACCCAGTACTTC; CDR3: CASSSLAGEHQETQYF
size: -; J: TRBJ1-5; D: -; V: TRBV5-1; DNA: TGCGCCAGCAGCTTGGCAGGGTCTGGGCAGCCCCAGCATTTT; CDR3: CASSLAGSGQPQHF
size: -; J: TRBJ2-3; D: TRBD2; V: TRBV7-7; DNA: TGTGCCAGCAGCTCGGGACTAGCGAATGCAGATACGCAGTATTTT; CDR3: CASSSGLANADTQYF
size: -; J: TRBJ2-1; D: TRBD1; V: TRBV19; DNA: TGTGCCAGTAGTATGGAGACAGGGGACCCCTACAATGAGCAGTTCTTC; CDR3: CASSMETGDPYNEQFF
size: -; J: TRBJ1-6; D: TRBD1; V: TRBV13; DNA: TGTGCCAGCAGGGAACAGACAGGGGGAGGTTCACCCCTCCACTTT; CDR3: CASREQTGGGSPLHF
size: -; J: TRBJ2-1; D: -; V: TRBV5-8; DNA: TGTGCCAGCAGTTCCCGAGGGGGAACCTACAATGAGCAGTTCTTC; CDR3: CASSSRGGTYNEQFF
size: -; J: TRBJ2-7; D: -; V: TRBV11-2; DNA: TGTGCCAGCAGCTTTACGACAGGGACTCCCTACGAGCAGTACTTC; CDR3: CASSFTTGTPYEQYF
size: -; J: TRBJ1-2; D: -; V: TRBV11-2; DNA: TGTGCCAGCAGCTTAGGGACACCCTATTATAACTATGGCTACACCTTC; CDR3: CASSLGTPYYNYGYTF
size: -; J: TRBJ1-5; D: -; V: TRBV21-1; DNA: TGTGCCAGCAGCCCCCAAACCGGGACAGGGAGCAATCAGCCCCAGCATTTT; CDR3: CASSPQTGTGSNQPQHF
size: -; J: TRBJ2-1; D: TRBD2; V: TRBV7-2; DNA: TGTGCCAGCACCGGGACTAATTCCTACAATGAGCAGTTCTTC; CDR3: CASTGTNSYNEQFF
size: -; J: TRBJ2-2; D: -; V: TRBV10-3; DNA: TGTGCCATCAGTGCGGGACTGGGGAACACCGGGGAGCTGTTTTTT; CDR3: CAISAGLGNTGELFF
size: -; J: TRBJ1-1; D: TRBD1; V: TRBV5-1; DNA: TGCGCCAGCAGCAGAGGGACAGGCTCCTTGAACACTGAAGCTTTCTTT; CDR3: CASSRGTGSLNTEAFF
size: -; J: TRBJ1-2; D: -; V: TRBV3-1/TRBV3-2; DNA: TGTGCCAGCAGCCAATCATCGGGGGTTGGCTACACCTTC; CDR3: CASSQSSGVGYTF
size: once; J: TRBJ1-3; D: -; V: TRBV18; DNA: TGTGCCAGCGCCGATAGAGAAAACTCTGGAAACACCATATATTTT; CDR3: CASADRENSGNTIYF
size: -; J: TRBJ1-6; D: -; V: TRBV9; DNA: TGTGCCAGCAGCGTAGACTCTGGAGGTTCACCCCTCCACTTT; CDR3: CASSVDSGGSPLHF
size: few; J: TRBJ1-3; D: -; V: TRBV7-2; DNA: TGTGCCAGCAGCTTAGTAGGGGGATATGGAAACACCATATATTTT; CDR3: CASSLVGGYGNTIYF
size: once; J: TRBJ2-5; D: TRBD2; V: TRBV5-6; DNA: TGTGCCAGCATGCTTGGGACTAGGAAACAAGAGACCCAGTACTTC; CDR3: CASMLGTRKQETQYF
size: -; J: TRBJ1-2; D: -; V: TRBV5-5; DNA: TGTGCCAGCACCCGGACAGCGAACTATGGCTACACCTTC; CDR3: CASTRTANYGYTF
size: -; J: TRBJ1-1; D: -; V: TRBV5-1; DNA: TGCGCCAGCAGCTTGAGGGGGGGCCAGGACACTGAAGCTTTCTTT; CDR3: CASSLRGGQDTEAFF
size: -; J: TRBJ1-1; D: TRBD1; V: TRBV7-2; DNA: TGTGCCAGCAGCAAGGGGGCGCACACTGAAGCTTTCTTT; CDR3: CASSKGAHTEAFF
size: -; J: TRBJ2-7; D: -; V: TRBV6-6; DNA: TGTGCCAGCAGTTACGTGCTAGGAGAGCAGTACTTC; CDR3: CASSYVLGEQYF
size: -; J: TRBJ1-5; D: TRBD1; V: TRBV7-6; DNA: TGTGCCAGCAGCTTAGGACAGGGAATCTATGGGGGTCAGCCCCAGCATTTT; CDR3: CASSLGQGIYGGQPQHF
size: -; J: TRBJ2-5; D: -; V: TRBV11-2; DNA: TGTGCCAGCAGCTTAGAATTGGCGGTACCCCGAGAGACCCAGTACTTC; CDR3: CASSLELAVPRETQYF
size: -; J: TRBJ2-2; D: -; V: TRBV5-6; DNA: TGTGCCAGCAGCCGAGTAGGGGTGAGAGGCACCGGGGAGCTGTTTTTT; CDR3: CASSRVGVRGTGELFF
size: -; J: TRBJ1-6; D: -; V: TRBV28; DNA: TGTGCCAGCAGTTTATTGGGCTCCCAACTCCACTTT; CDR3: CASSLLGSQLHF
size: -; J: TRBJ2-7; D: TRBD1; V: TRBV18; DNA: TGTGCCAGCTCACAAGGGACAGGGAACACATACGAGCAGTACTTC; CDR3: CASSQGTGNTYEQYF
size: few; J: TRBJ2-3; D: TRBD2; V: TRBV5-4; DNA: TGTGCCAGCAGCTTGGAGACTAGCGGGGGAGATACGCAGTATTTT; CDR3: CASSLETSGGDTQYF
size: -; J: TRBJ2-6; D: -; V: TRBV12-2; DNA: TGTGCAAGTCGCACCCGACAGGGCTCTGGGGCCAACGTCCTGACTTTC; CDR3: CASRTRQGSGANVLTF
size: -; J: TRBJ2-2; D: TRBD2; V: TRBV9; DNA: TGTGCCAGCAGCGTAGTAAGCGGGAGAACGACCGGGGAGCTGTTTTTT; CDR3: CASSVVSGRTTGELFF
size: few; J: TRBJ2-7; D: TRBD2; V: TRBV11-3; DNA: TGTGCCAGCAGCCAAGGGCGGGGGTCCTACGAGCAGTACTTC; CDR3: CASSQGRGSYEQYF
size: -; J: TRBJ1-4; D: -; V: TRBV4-2; DNA: TGTGCCAGCAGCCAAGATAACCCCAGGGGCGGGGAAAAACTGTTTTTT; CDR3: CASSQDNPRGGEKLFF
size: -; J: TRBJ2-5; D: TRBD2; V: TRBV10-3; DNA: TGTGCCATCAGGAAAGCGGGGGACCAAGAGACCCAGTACTTC; CDR3: CAIRKAGDQETQYF
size: -; J: TRBJ1-2; D: TRBD1; V: TRBV7-9; DNA: TGTGCCAGCAGGACGTCGGCAGGGGGAACTAACTATGGCTACACCTTC; CDR3: CASRTSAGGTNYGYTF
size: -; J: TRBJ2-3; D: -; V: TRBV11-2; DNA: TGTGCCAGCAGCTTAGAGCCAACAGGGACAGATACGCAGTATTTT; CDR3: CASSLEPTGTDTQYF
size: -; J: TRBJ1-6; D: TRBD1; V: TRBV6-4; DNA: TGTGCCAGCAGTGAGACGGGGCAGGGGGTAAATTCACCCCTCCACTTT; CDR3: CASSETGQGVNSPLHF
size: -; J: TRBJ2-7; D: TRBD1; V: TRBV3-1/TRBV3-2; DNA: TGTGCCAGCAGCCGGGGGACAGGGGACTACGAGCAGTACTTC; CDR3: CASSRGTGDYEQYF
size: once; J: TRBJ1-3; D: -; V: TRBV18; DNA: TGTGCCAGCTCACCGGATGACAGTTTCTCTGGAAACACCATATATTTT; CDR3: CASSPDDSFSGNTIYF
size: -; J: TRBJ2-2; D: -; V: TRBV30; DNA: TGTGCCTGGAGTGTACGGGGGAAGAACACCGGGGAGCTGTTTTTT; CDR3: CAWSVRGKNTGELFF
size: -; J: TRBJ1-2; D: TRBD1; V: TRBV6-5; DNA: TGTGCCAGCAGAGTTAGCCAGACAGGGGGCAATGGCTACACCTTC; CDR3: CASRVSQTGGNGYTF
size: -; J: TRBJ1-1; D: TRBD1; V: TRBV10-1; DNA: TGCGCCAGCAGTCGGACAGGGCTGAACACTGAAGCTTTCTTT; CDR3: CASSRTGLNTEAFF
size: -; J: TRBJ1-5; D: TRBD1; V: TRBV6-5; DNA: TGTGCCAGCAGTTCGGACAGGGTAATTCAGCCCCAGCATTTT; CDR3: CASSSDRVIQPQHF
size: -; J: TRBJ2-5; D: -; V: TRBV24-1; DNA: TGTGCCACCAGTGACCCACAGTCCCAAGAGACCCAGTACTTC; CDR3: CATSDPQSQETQYF
size: -; J: TRBJ1-3; D: -; V: TRBV7-2; DNA: TGTGCCAGCAGCTTAGGGCTCTCTGGAAACACCATATATTTT; CDR3: CASSLGLSGNTIYF
size: few; J: TRBJ1-2; D: TRBD1; V: TRBV2; DNA: TGTGCCAGCAGGGCGGGACAGGGGGCAGACTATGGCTACACCTTC; CDR3: CASRAGQGADYGYTF
size: once; J: TRBJ1-1; D: -; V: TRBV3-1/TRBV3-2; DNA: TGTGCCAGCAGCCAAAGCCAGGGAGGCACTGAAGCTTTCTTT; CDR3: CASSQSQGGTEAFF